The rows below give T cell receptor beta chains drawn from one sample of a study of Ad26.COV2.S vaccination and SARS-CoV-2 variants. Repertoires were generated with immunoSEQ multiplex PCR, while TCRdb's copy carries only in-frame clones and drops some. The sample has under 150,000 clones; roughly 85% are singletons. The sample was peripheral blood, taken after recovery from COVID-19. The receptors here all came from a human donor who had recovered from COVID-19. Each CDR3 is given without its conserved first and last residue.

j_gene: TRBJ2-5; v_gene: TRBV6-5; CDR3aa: ASNPRRGQGETQY
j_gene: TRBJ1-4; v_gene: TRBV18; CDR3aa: ASSSSRDITNEKLF
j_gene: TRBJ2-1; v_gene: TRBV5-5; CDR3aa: ASSLGQGAYNEQF
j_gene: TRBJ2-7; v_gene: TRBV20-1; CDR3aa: SASKVGLPEQY
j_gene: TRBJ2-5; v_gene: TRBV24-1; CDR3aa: ATSGQQETQY
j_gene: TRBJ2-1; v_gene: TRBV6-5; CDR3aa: ASSYRDRRNEQF
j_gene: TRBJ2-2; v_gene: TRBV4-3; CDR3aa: ASSQVSKRGIVGGELF
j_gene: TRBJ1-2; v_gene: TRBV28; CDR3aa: ASSVDDRANYGYT
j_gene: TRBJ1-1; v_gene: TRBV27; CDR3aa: ASSSGITEAF
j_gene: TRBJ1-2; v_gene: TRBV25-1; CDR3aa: ASSEGSTDYGYT
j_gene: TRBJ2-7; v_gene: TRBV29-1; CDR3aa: SVEEEMDGSYEQY